This T cell receptor beta chain appears in the sequencing data of a study of shared clonotypes between healthy human individuals. As for the study in general: Plates per donor: three CD4 naive, three CD4 memory, two CD8 naive, one CD8 memory.

Whole-study findings and limits: Although depth was large, rarefaction showed that sequencing of the sorted subsets was incomplete.

Germline lookup yields CDR1 MNHEY and CDR2 SVGAGI. V lost 0 bases and J lost 2; bases outside the gene matches: 4. The CDR3 extends over 15 amino acids. Researchers ran the assay at a deep level. TCRdb keeps only in-frame clones here, not all; method: immunoSEQ multiplex PCR. Of nearly 1 million clones in the sample, 76% were seen once. On this clone: Its antigen is as yet unknown. This sample also contains other DNA sequences that code for the same CDR3.

J is TRBJ2-7 and V is TRBV6-5; 7 bases agree with TRBD1. This receptor was identified in a man in his late teens or twenties in good health. What was sequenced was memory CD4+ T cells sorted from blood. Subset noted: CD45RA-negative fraction. CDR3 in amino acids: CASSYSGTAPYEQYF. DNA for the CDR3: TGTGCCAGCAGTTACTCCGGGACAGCCCCCTACGAGCAGTACTTC.